The next 14 T cell receptor beta chains were all read from a single sample in a study of CD8+CD57+ T cells in acquired aplastic anemia (dated by TCRdb to 2017 to 2018). This sample was sequenced with an Illumina HiSeq 2000. Profiling of TCR beta VDJ combinations and CDR3 sequences used genomic DNA as the template. In TCRdb, the public reads were trimmed at Q25 with fastp and aligned with MiXCR, with productive beta chains retained. Rows with one shared CDR3 protein collapse into an entry with the most common genes and DNA. The sample table records around 170,000 distinct CDR3 sequences; approximately 50% of these occur just once. Approximately 9.4% of the sample is held by the ten biggest clonotypes. Flow cytometry had shown CD8+CD57+ cell expansion in the patients selected for sequencing. Sequencing used sorted CD4+, CD8+, or CD8+CD57+ T cells (not recorded which) from PBMCs. These receptors were taken from a human donor with aplastic anemia.

Note on this clonotype: Just one base apart from a much larger clone, this may be a read error. The chain has TRBV12-3 or TRBV12-4 and TRBJ1-1; 9 positions agree with TRBD1. CDR3 length equals 15 residues. DNA of the CDR3: TGTGCCAGCAAGGTACAGGGGGCATGGGGCACTGGAGCTTTCTTT. It specifies CASKVQGAWGTGAFF.

V and J are TRBV20-1 and TRBJ2-7; no clear D. Germline values: CDR1 DFQATT, CDR2 SNEGSKA (reference sequence). The CDR3 is 13 residues long. Trimming shortened V by 2 bases and J by 2 bases, and 10 bases separated the two germline ends. The CDR3 is CSARRPSTYEQYF. The CDR3 DNA sequence: TGCAGTGCTAGAAGGCCCAGCACCTACGAGCAGTACTTC.

The rearrangement uses TRBV7-8 and TRBJ1-1; 7 bases are a match to TRBD1. The J segment lost 8 bases and the V segment lost 0 bases, leaving 3 bases of the junction unmatched. The length of the CDR3 is 13 residues. Germline loops: CDR1 SGHVS, CDR2 FQNEAQ. CDR3 DNA sequence: TGTGCCAGCAGCTTAGCGGCAGGGGGAGAAGCTTTCTTT. Its protein product is CASSLAAGGEAFF. Full variable domain (remainder filled in from reference TRBV7-8 and TRBJ1-1): GAGVSQSPRYKVAKRGQDVALRCDPISGHVSLFWYQQALGQGPEFLTYFQNEAQLDKSGLPSDRFFAERPEGSVSTLKIQRTQQEDSAVYLCASSLAAGGEAFFGQGTRLTVV.

In this sample, this clonotype turned up a few times. The CDR3 sequence is CATSLQGGSNEQFF. DNA of the CDR3: TGTGCCACCAGCTTACAGGGGGGGAGCAATGAGCAGTTCTTC. The chain recombines TRBV15 with TRBJ2-1; tentative D call: TRBD1 (8 bases). V was cut by 5 bases and J by 6 bases, with 14 bases left in between. CDR3 length equals 14 residues. The germline V gene encodes CDR1 LNHNV and CDR2 YYDKDF (reference sequence).

This chain links TRBV7-9 with TRBJ2-5; D is ambiguous. The CDR3 spans 14 residues. Germline lookup yields CDR1 SEHNR and CDR2 FQNEAQ (reference sequence). Trimming pared 2 bases from V and 0 bases from J, leaving 7 bases between. The CDR3 here is CASSLTEYQETQYF. The DNA for the CDR3 is TGTGCCAGCAGCTTAACAGAGTACCAAGAGACCCAGTACTTC.

The chain combines TRBV10-3 with TRBJ2-2, with D uncertain. Deletions cut 0 bases from V and 7 bases from J, with 3 bases between. CDR3 size: 12 residues. Germline loops: CDR1 ENHRY, CDR2 SYGVKD. As DNA, the CDR3 is TGTGCCATCAGTGAGTCCGGCGGGGAGCTGTTTTTT. This translates into CAISESGGELFF.

The V gene is TRBV25-1, the J gene TRBJ2-1; a weak D match, TRBD2 (5 bases). The ends were cut back, 0 bases at V and 5 bases at J, with 11 bases in the middle. This CDR3 spans 15 amino acids. From germline, CDR1 is MGHDK and CDR2 SYGVNS. The CDR3 region has the DNA TGTGCCAGCAGTGAATACCGGAACGGGGACAATGAGCAGTTCTTC. It specifies CASSEYRNGDNEQFF.

This clonotype has a count of ten or more. The genes are TRBV5-1 and TRBJ2-5; tentative D call: TRBD2 (8 bases). This CDR3 has 15 amino acids. Trimming removed 3 bases at V and 1 base at J, with 13 bases between. CDR1 and CDR2 from the germline V gene are SGHRS and YFSETQ. CDR3 coding DNA: TGCGCCAGCAGCTCGGGGGGGACAGTCCAAGAGACCCAGTACTTC. Protein product: CASSSGGTVQETQYF.

Points on this clonotype: A much larger clone lies a single base off, so this may be a read error. This chain links TRBV11-2 with TRBJ2-2; TRBD2 matches 11 bases. This CDR3 has 16 amino acids. Germline V gene data show CDR1 as SGHAT and CDR2 as FQNNGV. CDR3 bases: TGTGCCAGCAGCTTTCCCGGGACTAGCGGCACCGGGGAGCTGTCTTTT. This translates into CASSFPGTSGTGELSF.

This chain links TRBV9 with TRBJ2-7, with 10 bases lining up with TRBD1. V trimming: 3 bases; J trimming: 3 bases; junction bases outside the gene matches: 3. From germline, CDR1 is SGDLS and CDR2 YYNGEE. The CDR3 is made up of 14 amino acids. Here the CDR3 reads CASSEGTGDYEQYF. The CDR3, as DNA: TGTGCCAGCAGCGAGGGGACAGGGGACTACGAGCAGTACTTC.

The chain uses TRBV9 and TRBJ2-2; 7 bases agree with TRBD1. After removal of 4 bases from V and 0 bases from J, the junction contained 3 bases not matched to a gene. The germline V gene has CDR1 SGDLS and CDR2 YYNGEE. The CDR3 consists of 15 residues. Here the CDR3 reads CASSWGTANTGELFF. The CDR3 bases are TGTGCCAGCAGCTGGGGGACAGCGAACACCGGGGAGCTGTTTTTT.

The chain is built from TRBV4-1 and TRBJ2-7; 7 positions match TRBD1. The CDR3 consists of 15 residues. Per the germline V gene, CDR1 is MGHRA and CDR2 is YSYEKL. V shed 3 bases and J 3 bases; nucleotides not matched to a gene: 8. The CDR3 DNA sequence: TGCGCCAGCAGCCATCAATCCCCAGGGGGCTACGAGCAGTACTTC. Translation gives CASSHQSPGGYEQYF.

On this clonotype: A read error may be the cause here, since a much bigger clone is one base away. This chain joins TRBV11-2 and TRBJ2-7; 11 positions match TRBD1. The V gene's germline CDR1 is SGHAT and CDR2 FQNNGV. The J segment lost 5 bases and the V segment lost 2 bases, leaving 5 bases of the junction unmatched. There are 15 residues in the CDR3. CDR3 loop: CASSLSGQGGDEQYF. The CDR3 DNA follows: TGTGCCAGCAGCTTATCGGGACAGGGGGGCGACGAGCAGTACTTC. Looking up the rest from reference TRBV11-2 and TRBJ2-7 gives the full variable domain: EAGVAQSPRYKIIEKRQSVAFWCNPISGHATLYWYQQILGQGPKLLIQFQNNGVVDDSQLPKDRFSAERLKGVDSTLKIQPAKLEDSAVYLCASSLSGQGGDEQYFGPGTRLTVT.

The table lists this clonotype with many counts. The chain combines TRBV7-9 with TRBJ1-2; D remains ambiguous. V lost 0 bases and J lost 8, with 7 bases in between. The CDR3 is 12 residues long. Germline V gene lookup returns CDR1 SEHNR and CDR2 FQNEAQ (reference sequence). The CDR3 nucleotides read TGTGCCAGCAGCTTAGCAGGGTACGGCTACACCTTC. Amino acid sequence: CASSLAGYGYTF.